The entry below gives a single TCR beta chain sequence along with its context. The CDR3 spans 14 residues. Trimming stripped 0 bases from V and 2 bases from J, with 9 bases between. Germline CDR1 and CDR2: SGHDT and YYEEEE. This sample is part of a study of blood T cell repertoires in COVID-19. Here immunoSEQ multiplex PCR was the method, and the copy in TCRdb shows in-frame clones only, minus some. The repertoire holds 65,000 to 75,000 clones, with around 74% as singletons. The chain has TRBV5-6 and TRBJ2-7, with D perhaps matching TRBD1 (6 bases). Specimen: peripheral blood. This sequence was found in a man aged 65 to 85 with acute or convalescent COVID-19. CDR3 sequence: CASSLEGGTYEQYF. The CDR3 DNA is TGTGCCAGCAGCTTGGAAGGGGGAACCTACGAGCAGTACTTC.